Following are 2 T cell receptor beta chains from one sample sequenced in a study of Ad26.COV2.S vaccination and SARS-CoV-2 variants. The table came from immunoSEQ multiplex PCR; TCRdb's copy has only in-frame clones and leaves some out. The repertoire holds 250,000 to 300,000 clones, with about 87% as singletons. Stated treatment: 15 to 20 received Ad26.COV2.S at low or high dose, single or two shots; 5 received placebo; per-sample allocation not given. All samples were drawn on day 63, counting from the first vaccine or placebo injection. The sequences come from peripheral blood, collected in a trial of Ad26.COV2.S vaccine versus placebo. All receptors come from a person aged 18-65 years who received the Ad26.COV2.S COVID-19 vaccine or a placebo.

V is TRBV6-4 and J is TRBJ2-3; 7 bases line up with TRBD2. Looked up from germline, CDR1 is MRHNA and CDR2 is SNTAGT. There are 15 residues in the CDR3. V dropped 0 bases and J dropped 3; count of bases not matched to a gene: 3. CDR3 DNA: TGTGCCAGCAGTGACTCTGGCGGGAGTACAGATACGCAGTATTTT. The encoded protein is CASSDSGGSTDTQYF.

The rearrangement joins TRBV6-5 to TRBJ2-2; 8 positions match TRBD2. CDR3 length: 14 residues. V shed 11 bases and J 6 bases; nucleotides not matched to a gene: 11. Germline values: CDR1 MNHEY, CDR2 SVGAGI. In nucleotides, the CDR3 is TGTGCCTTAACGGGGCGGGAGGAGGCCGGGGAGCTGTTTTTT. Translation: CALTGREEAGELFF.